The entry below describes one TCR beta chain. Its antigen is still unknown. From germline, CDR1 is MNHNS and CDR2 SASEGT. Trimming stripped 7 bases from V and 4 bases from J, with 17 bases between. This CDR3 comprises 14 residues. The data derive from a study of cytomegalovirus exposure and HLA in healthy donors. Findings and caveats of the study: CMV serostatus was the only immune exposure information that was available. Sequencing likely caused a cluster of highly shared sequence variants. The classifier was said to identify cytomegalovirus status with high specificity and sensitivity.

PCR used 60 Vbeta primers and 13 Jbeta primers. TCRdb's table, derived via immunoSEQ multiplex PCR, lists solely in-frame clones and lacks some. The sample includes about 46,000 clones. Sequencing was carried out using PBMCs. The J gene is TRBJ2-7, the V gene TRBV6-1; TRBD1 might be the D (6 bases). The TCR was taken from a woman aged 40 to 49 in good health and CMV-seronegative. The CDR3 DNA sequence: TGTGCCAGCACCCCCAGGGGCAGGGTTTACGAGCAGTACTTC. It is translated as CASTPRGRVYEQYF.